The 30 T cell receptor beta chains below were found in one sample sequenced in a study of blood T cell repertoires in COVID-19. Libraries were prepared by immunoSEQ multiplex PCR; TCRdb keeps only in-frame clonotypes and omits some of them. The table lists 100,000 to 150,000 clones, roughly 69% of them singletons. Sample: peripheral blood. Every receptor here comes from a woman in her seventies with acute or convalescent COVID-19.

A few counts support this clone. The rearrangement links TRBV20-1 to TRBJ1-3; D is undetermined. Looked up from germline, CDR1 is DFQATT and CDR2 is SNEGSKA (reference sequence). The V gene lost 3 bases and the J gene lost 3 bases, with 3 bases spanning the gap. The CDR3 has 11 residues. In nucleotides, the CDR3 is TGCAGTGCTAGCATTGGAAACACCATATATTTT. The encoded protein is CSASIGNTIYF.

The chain has TRBV9 and TRBJ1-1; TRBD1 is a possible D gene (6 bases). The CDR3 covers 11 residues. Germline CDR1 reads SGDLS; CDR2 reads YYNGEE. V was clipped by 3 bases and J by 14 bases, with 14 bases between them. DNA for the CDR3: TGTGCCAGCAGCGCGGGGGAGGGGACATTCTTT. It yields the protein CASSAGEGTFF.

The chain joins TRBV4-1 to TRBJ1-1; D is possibly TRBD1 (6 bases). The CDR3 totals 14 residues. Per germline, CDR1 MGHRA and CDR2 YSYEKL. V dropped 0 bases and J dropped 3 bases, with 8 bases sitting between them. CDR3 in amino acids: CASSQDGTHTEAFF. Written as DNA, the CDR3 is TGCGCCAGCAGCCAAGATGGGACACACACTGAAGCTTTCTTT.

The chain has TRBV28 and TRBJ2-7; weak D call: TRBD2 (6 bases). The CDR3 covers 15 residues. CDR1 and CDR2 (germline): MDHEN, SYDVKM. Trimming removed 2 bases from V and 8 bases from J, with 19 bases in between. The CDR3 here is CASSLERLGLAQQYF. DNA for the CDR3: TGTGCCAGCAGTTTAGAGCGACTAGGTTTGGCGCAGCAGTACTTC.

The rearrangement joins TRBV5-1 to TRBJ2-3; the match to TRBD1 covers 8 bases. The CDR3 contains 17 residues. Germline assignment: CDR1 SGHRS and CDR2 YFSETQ. Unmatched junction bases numbered 12, after V lost 4 bases and J lost 2 bases. CDR3 sequence (DNA): TGCGCCAGCAGCCACGGACAGGGAGGAATGGACACAGATACGCAGTATTTT. Encoded protein: CASSHGQGGMDTDTQYF.

This clone appeared a few times. The chain joins TRBV7-2 to TRBJ2-2; TRBD1 matches 10 bases. The V segment lost 5 bases and the J segment 2 bases; nucleotides outside the gene matches: 5. CDR1 and CDR2 (germline): SGHTA, FQGNSA. The CDR3 totals 16 residues. The CDR3 nucleotides are TGTGCCAGCAGCGCGACAGGGGGCTTTAACACCGGGGAGCTGTTTTTT. The encoded protein is CASSATGGFNTGELFF.

This clone was seen just once. This rearrangement joins TRBV28 to TRBJ2-1; 8 nucleotides match TRBD2. Germline CDR1 MDHEN, CDR2 SYDVKM. J lost 6 bases, V lost 5 bases, and 12 bases had no gene match. The length of the CDR3 is 16 residues. The CDR3 DNA sequence: TGTGCCAGCAGTCCCGGGGGGGGGCGCTTAAGCAATGAGCAGTTCTTC. Translating gives CASSPGGGRLSNEQFF.

J is TRBJ2-2 and V is TRBV28; D perhaps matches TRBD1 (5 bases). Trimming removed 6 bases from V and 2 bases from J, with 16 bases in between. Germline CDR1 MDHEN, CDR2 SYDVKM. CDR3 length equals 16 residues. The CDR3 protein is CASREGHTANTGELFF. CDR3 nucleotides: TGTGCCAGCAGAGAAGGACACACGGCTAACACCGGGGAGCTGTTTTTT.

The chain is built from TRBV18 and TRBJ2-1; tentative D call: TRBD1 (6 bases). V was cut by 2 bases and J by 5 bases, with 7 bases left in between. The CDR3 spans 13 residues. CDR1 KGHSH and CDR2 LQKENI come from the germline V gene. In DNA, the CDR3 is TGTGCCAGCTCACCAAGGACAGACAATGAGCAGTTCTTC. It codes for CASSPRTDNEQFF. The variable domain in full, completed from reference TRBV18 and TRBJ2-1, reads NAGVMQNPRHLVRRRGQEARLRCSPMKGHSHVYWYRQLPEEGLKFMVYLQKENIIDESGMPKERFSAEFPKEGPSILRIQQVVRGDSAAYFCASSPRTDNEQFFGPGTRLTVL.

This clone was picked up a small number of times. This sequence joins TRBV27 and TRBJ2-7; D might be TRBD2 (6 bases). In germline, CDR1 is MNHEY, CDR2 SMNVEV (reference sequence). The CDR3 contains 13 residues. V lost 6 bases and J 0 bases, leaving 9 bases between the germline ends. The CDR3 DNA reads TGTGCCAGCAGAATGGGACTCTCCTACGAGCAGTACTTC. Translation gives CASRMGLSYEQYF.

V is TRBV7-9 and J is TRBJ1-2; possibly TRBD1 for D (5 bases). The CDR3 totals 14 residues. Germline-derived CDR1 and CDR2 are SEHNR and FQNEAQ (reference sequence). The V and J ends lost 5 bases and 4 bases respectively, with 14 bases between them. The CDR3 protein is CASSDGAEVYGYTF. In DNA, the CDR3 is TGTGCCAGCAGCGATGGGGCAGAAGTCTATGGCTACACCTTC.

The genes are TRBV15 and TRBJ1-1; D ambiguous. The V gene lost 3 bases and the J gene lost 5 bases, with 10 bases spanning the gap. Looked up from germline, CDR1 is LNHNV and CDR2 is YYDKDF (reference sequence). The CDR3 runs 13 residues. The CDR3 DNA is TGTGCCACCAGCAGCGGACGGGGAACTGAAGCTTTCTTT. It specifies CATSSGRGTEAFF.

This chain uses TRBV30 with TRBJ2-2; D gene ambiguous. Trimming took off 0 bases at V and 5 bases at J, with 4 bases between the two ends. The CDR3 sequence is 12 residues long. Germline lookup yields CDR1 GTSNPN and CDR2 SVGIG (reference sequence). CDR3 bases: TGTGCCTGGAGTGTATATACCGGGGAGCTGTTTTTT. Amino acid sequence: CAWSVYTGELFF.

The chain uses TRBV11-2 and TRBJ2-5, with 8 bases that match TRBD2. The V and J ends lost 0 bases and 3 bases, in that order; junction bases with no gene match: 6. Germline CDR1 reads SGHAT; CDR2 reads FQNNGV. The CDR3 is made up of 16 amino acids. In DNA, the CDR3 is TGTGCCAGCAGCTTAGATCCTAGCGGGTGGGAAGAGACCCAGTACTTC. This encodes CASSLDPSGWEETQYF.

This clone has just one count. J is TRBJ2-3 and V is TRBV6-1; the match to TRBD2 covers 7 bases. The length of the CDR3 is 14 residues. V shed 8 bases, J shed 1 base, and the junction held 6 bases outside the gene matches. The germline gives CDR1 MNHNS, CDR2 SASEGT. The CDR3 is CASRPRGGTDTQYF. Here the CDR3 DNA reads TGTGCCAGCCGCCCCCGGGGGGGCACAGATACGCAGTATTTT.

For the CDR3, the DNA is TGTGCCAGCAGTGAAGCTTCGGGGATGGGTAACTATGGCTACACCTTC. Amino acid sequence: CASSEASGMGNYGYTF. V and J are TRBV6-1 and TRBJ1-2; no reliable D call. This CDR3 contains 16 residues. The germline V gene encodes CDR1 MNHNS and CDR2 SASEGT. V gave up 0 bases and J gave up 1 base, with 12 bases separating them.

The rearrangement uses TRBV24-1 and TRBJ2-5; a possible D gene is TRBD1 (6 bases). From germline, CDR1 is KGHDR and CDR2 SFDVKD. The CDR3 has 15 amino acids. The V end was cut by 3 bases, the J end by 5 bases, with 15 bases between. CDR3 loop: CATSDPRGIGETQYF. CDR3 bases: TGTGCCACCAGTGATCCGAGGGGGATCGGTGAGACCCAGTACTTC.

This chain uses TRBV15 with TRBJ1-5; 8 bases match TRBD1. CDR3 length: 15 residues. The germline gives CDR1 LNHNV, CDR2 YYDKDF (reference sequence). V shed 1 base, J shed 4 bases, and the junction held 3 bases outside the gene matches. CDR3 residues: CATSRGGQGNQPQHF. The CDR3 DNA follows: TGTGCCACCAGCAGAGGAGGACAGGGAAATCAGCCCCAGCATTTT. The full variable domain, completed using reference TRBV15 and TRBJ1-5, is DAMVIQNPRYQVTQFGKPVTLSCSQTLNHNVMYWYQQKSSQAPKLLFHYYDKDFNNEADTPDNFQSRRPNTSFCFLDIRSPGLGDTAMYLCATSRGGQGNQPQHFGDGTRLSIL.

The rearrangement links TRBV5-5 to TRBJ2-1, with 7 bases lining up with TRBD2. This CDR3 has 16 amino acids. CDR1 is SGHKS and CDR2 is YYEKEE in the germline V gene (reference sequence). V dropped 6 bases and J dropped 4; count of bases not matched to a gene: 13. The CDR3 DNA reads TGTGCCAGCAACACAGTTCCGACTAGCCAATACAATGAGCAGTTCTTC. Its translation is CASNTVPTSQYNEQFF.

This clone is termed medium-sized. The chain employs TRBV4-3 and TRBJ1-6; no reliable D call. This CDR3 comprises 16 residues. Germline CDR1 reads LGHNA; CDR2 reads YSLEER. V dropped 4 bases and J dropped 7 bases, with 17 bases sitting between them. The chain's CDR3 is CASSPSFLASNSPLHF. CDR3 sequence (DNA): TGCGCCAGCAGCCCCTCTTTTCTGGCTTCGAATTCACCCCTCCACTTT.

The chain couples TRBV9 to TRBJ2-7, with D tentatively TRBD2 (6 bases). V dropped 0 bases and J dropped 3 bases, with 13 bases sitting between them. Germline V CDR1 and CDR2: SGDLS, YYNGEE. The CDR3 extends over 15 amino acids. CDR3 in amino acids: CASSVGSSEYYEQYF. In DNA, the CDR3 is TGTGCCAGCAGCGTAGGTTCTAGCGAATACTACGAGCAGTACTTC.

The V and J genes are TRBV5-1 and TRBJ1-2; no firm D call. The germline V gene has CDR1 SGHRS and CDR2 YFSETQ. The CDR3 has 13 amino acids. The V end lost 4 bases, the J end lost 5 bases, and 12 bases lay between the germline ends. CDR3 residues: CASSPDGRYGYTF. DNA of the CDR3: TGCGCCAGCAGCCCGGACGGGAGGTATGGCTACACCTTC.

Only a few counts were recorded for this clone. The V call is TRBV6-6, the J call TRBJ2-1; 8 bases align to TRBD2. The V segment lost 3 bases and the J segment 4 bases; nucleotides outside the gene matches: 5. From germline, CDR1 is MNHNY and CDR2 SVGAGI (reference sequence). The CDR3 runs to 15 residues. The CDR3 DNA reads TGTGCCAGCAGTTATGCGGCGGGGGGTTACAATGAGCAGTTCTTC. The encoded protein is CASSYAAGGYNEQFF.

In its sample, this clone was seen once. This chain uses TRBV9 with TRBJ1-2; D is ambiguous. The CDR3 has 15 residues. Germline V gene data show CDR1 as SGDLS and CDR2 as YYNGEE. The ends were cut back, 0 bases at V and 0 bases at J, with 9 bases in the middle. CDR3: CASSVDSSSNYGYTF. The CDR3 nucleotides are TGTGCCAGCAGCGTAGACAGTTCCTCTAACTATGGCTACACCTTC.

This clone showed up just once. This rearrangement joins TRBV6-2 or TRBV6-3 to TRBJ2-4, with D unresolved. Germline CDR1 and CDR2: MNHEY and SVGEGT. The CDR3 consists of 11 residues. The germline V and J ends were trimmed by 2 bases and 8 bases, with 4 bases remaining between them. The CDR3 sequence: CASSYQYIQYF. CDR3 DNA: TGTGCCAGCAGTTACCAGTACATTCAGTACTTC.

Written as DNA, the CDR3 is TGTGCCAGTAGTCCGGGACTAGCGCGTTTCACCGGGGAGCTGTTTTTT. Its translation: CASSPGLARFTGELFF. The J gene is TRBJ2-2, the V gene TRBV19; 10 bases are shared with TRBD2. The CDR3 is 16 amino acids. J lost 4 bases, V lost 5 bases, and 7 bases had no gene match. Germline loops: CDR1 LNHDA, CDR2 SQIVND (reference sequence).

In its sample, this clone was seen once. The V and J genes are TRBV5-1 and TRBJ2-3, with D perhaps matching TRBD2 (6 bases). The germline V and J ends were trimmed by 0 bases and 6 bases, with 8 bases remaining between them. CDR1 SGHRS and CDR2 YFSETQ come from the germline V gene. The length of the CDR3 is 13 residues. The CDR3 nucleotides are TGCGCCAGCAGCTTGGGGGAGGCGGATACGCAGTATTTT. Translated: CASSLGEADTQYF.

The chain is built from TRBV5-1 and TRBJ2-1; TRBD2 matches 7 bases. Germline CDR1 SGHRS, CDR2 YFSETQ. This CDR3 spans 16 amino acids. With V trimmed by 4 bases and J by 0 bases, 7 bases remained unmatched. The CDR3 loop is CASSLPLAVSYNEQFF. The CDR3 bases are TGCGCCAGCAGCCTACCGCTAGCGGTCTCCTACAATGAGCAGTTCTTC.

This clone was counted only a few times. The V gene is TRBV4-1, the J gene TRBJ2-3; D ambiguous. Germline loops: CDR1 MGHRA, CDR2 YSYEKL. Between the trimmed V and J ends, which lost 1 base and 2 bases, there was a span of 10 bases. CDR3 size: 15 residues. CDR3 coding DNA: TGCGCCAGCAGCCAAGTTCCACAGACCACAGATACGCAGTATTTT. It codes for CASSQVPQTTDTQYF.

The chain employs TRBV4-3 and TRBJ1-1; D perhaps matches TRBD1 (5 bases). This CDR3 region has 15 residues. With 0 bases removed from V and 6 bases from J, the gap between germline ends came to 14 bases. Per germline, CDR1 LGHNA and CDR2 YSLEER. CDR3 DNA sequence: TGCGCCAGCAGCCAAGATGGGCAGGGTGTATCTGAAGCTTTCTTT. Encoded protein: CASSQDGQGVSEAFF.